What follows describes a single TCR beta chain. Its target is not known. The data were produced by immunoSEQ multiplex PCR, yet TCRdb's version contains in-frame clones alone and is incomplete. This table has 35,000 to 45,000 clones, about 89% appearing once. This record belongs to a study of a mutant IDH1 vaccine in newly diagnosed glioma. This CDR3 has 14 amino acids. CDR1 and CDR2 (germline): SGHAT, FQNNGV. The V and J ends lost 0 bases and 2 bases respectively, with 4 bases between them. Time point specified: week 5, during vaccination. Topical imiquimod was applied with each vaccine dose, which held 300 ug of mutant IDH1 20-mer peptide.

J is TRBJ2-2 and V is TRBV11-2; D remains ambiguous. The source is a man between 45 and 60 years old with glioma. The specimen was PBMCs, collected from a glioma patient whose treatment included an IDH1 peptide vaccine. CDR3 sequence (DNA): TGTGCCAGCAGCTTAGACGGCAACACCGGGGAGCTGTTTTTT. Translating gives CASSLDGNTGELFF. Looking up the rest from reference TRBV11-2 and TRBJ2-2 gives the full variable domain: EAGVAQSPRYKIIEKRQSVAFWCNPISGHATLYWYQQILGQGPKLLIQFQNNGVVDDSQLPKDRFSAERLKGVDSTLKIQPAKLEDSAVYLCASSLDGNTGELFFGEGSRLTVL.